The present entry profiles one TCR beta chain with its context. Its matching antigen is unknown. Germline V gene data show CDR1 as KGHSH and CDR2 as LQKENI. CDR3 length equals 16 residues. V lost 4 bases, J lost 3 bases, and 12 bases stayed unmatched. The donors were in the approximately 120-subject validation cohort, distinct from the approximately 700-subject first cohort. Produced via immunoSEQ multiplex PCR; TCRdb's table is partial and in-frame only. The sample contains some 110,000 clones, about 87% of which appear only once. This sample is part of a study of cytomegalovirus exposure and HLA in healthy donors. Points from the study as a whole: Rare TCR sequences predominated, though certain public TCRs were found in many donors. It was reportedly the case that the classifier diagnosed cytomegalovirus status with high specificity and sensitivity.

J is TRBJ2-7 and V is TRBV18; 7 bases agree with TRBD1. This sequence was found in a woman under 30 in good health and CMV-seropositive. Sequencing input: PBMCs. The CDR3 loop reads CASSQADRDRYYEQYF. CDR3 nucleotide sequence: TGTGCCAGCTCACAGGCCGACCGGGACAGATACTACGAGCAGTACTTC.